This section outlines one TCR beta chain sequence together with its context. Its antigen is not identified. These data belong to a study of siplizumab effects on memory and regulatory T cells. Study-level points and caveats: Naive T cell populations appeared to exhibit greater diversity than memory cells and appeared to be major alloresponse contributors.

The table came from immunoSEQ multiplex PCR; TCRdb's copy has only in-frame clones and leaves some out. The sample contains around 77,000 clones, 75% to 95% of which appear only once. The receptor was derived from a human donor in good health. The material sequenced was CD8+ T cells sorted from blood.

DNA for the CDR3: TGTGCCAGTAGTATGGAGACATTCACTGAAGCTTTCTTT. It specifies CASSMETFTEAFF. The chain combines TRBV19 with TRBJ1-1; no reliable D call. Trimming stripped 3 bases from V and 4 bases from J, with 9 bases between. The CDR3 has 13 residues. Germline V CDR1 and CDR2: LNHDA, SQIVND (reference sequence).